The 24 T cell receptor beta chains below come from one sample, sequenced in a study of cytomegalovirus exposure and HLA in healthy donors. Using immunoSEQ multiplex PCR, the repertoire was profiled, and TCRdb retains in-frame clones only, with some absent. The sample contains about 160,000 clones, roughly 80% of which appear only once. Sample: PBMCs. All receptors derive from a man aged 25 to 45 in good health and CMV-seropositive.

V usage is TRBV9 and J usage is TRBJ2-2; tentative D call: TRBD1 (5 bases). Trimming stripped 4 bases from V and 0 bases from J, with 19 bases between. CDR1 and CDR2 (germline): SGDLS, YYNGEE. The CDR3 totals 18 residues. The CDR3 reads CASSHPTRQSSNTGELFF. The CDR3 DNA sequence: TGTGCCAGCAGCCATCCCACCAGACAGAGTTCGAACACCGGGGAGCTGTTTTTT.

The chain joins TRBV5-6 to TRBJ1-2; 9 bases are shared with TRBD1. Per the germline V gene, CDR1 is SGHDT and CDR2 is YYEEEE. V lost 1 base, J lost 2 bases, and 6 bases stayed unmatched. The CDR3 extends over 16 amino acids. The CDR3 is CASSLIGTGSNYGYTF. The CDR3 DNA is TGTGCCAGCAGCTTGATTGGGACAGGGTCGAACTATGGCTACACCTTC. Based on the CDR3 plus reference TRBV5-6 and TRBJ1-2, the full variable domain is DAGVTQSPTHLIKTRGQQVTLRCSPKSGHDTVSWYQQALGQGPQFIFQYYEEEERQRGNFPDRFSGHQFPNYSSELNVNALLLGDSALYLCASSLIGTGSNYGYTFGSGTRLTVV.

The chain combines TRBV28 with TRBJ2-1; D is perhaps TRBD2 (5 bases). The CDR3 is 12 amino acids. The ends were cut back, 6 bases at V and 7 bases at J, with 10 bases in the middle. Looked up from germline, CDR1 is MDHEN and CDR2 is SYDVKM. The CDR3 spells CASRRSGNEQFF. In nucleotides, the CDR3 is TGTGCCAGCAGGCGCTCGGGGAATGAGCAGTTCTTC. The variable domain in full, with the rest retrieved from reference TRBV28 and TRBJ2-1, is DVKVTQSSRYLVKRTGEKVFLECVQDMDHENMFWYRQDPGLGLRLIYFSYDVKMKEKGDIPEGYSVSREKKERFSLILESASTNQTSMYLCASRRSGNEQFFGPGTRLTVL.

This clone was seen more than once but under ten times. The CDR3 loop is CASKGQRGLDEQFF. The CDR3, as DNA: TGTGCCAGCAAAGGGCAGCGGGGGTTGGATGAGCAGTTCTTC. The chain recombines TRBV6-5 with TRBJ2-1; TRBD2 matches at 8 bases. The germline V gene has CDR1 MNHEY and CDR2 SVGAGI. J was trimmed by 8 bases and V by 7 bases; bases with no gene match: 10. The CDR3 is 14 amino acids.

The chain is built from TRBV5-4 and TRBJ2-1; 9 nucleotides line up with TRBD1. With 5 bases clipped from V and 7 bases from J, the junction kept 4 bases outside the gene matches. The CDR3 runs to 13 residues. Germline V gene data show CDR1 as SGHNT and CDR2 as YYREEE (reference sequence). The CDR3 protein is CASRTGGKNEQFF. In nucleotides, the CDR3 is TGTGCCAGCAGAACAGGGGGCAAGAATGAGCAGTTCTTC. The full variable domain, in which reference TRBV5-4 and TRBJ2-1 provide the parts outside the CDR3, is ETGVTQSPTHLIKTRGQQVTLRCSSQSGHNTVSWYQQALGQGPQFIFQYYREEENGRGNFPPRFSGLQFPNYSSELNVNALELDDSALYLCASRTGGKNEQFFGPGTRLTVL.

The chain uses TRBV29-1 and TRBJ2-7, with TRBD1 matching over 8 bases. The junction had 7 bases not matched to a gene; V was cut back by 6 bases and J by 3 bases. The CDR3 runs 13 residues. Germline CDR1 reads SQVTM; CDR2 reads ANQGSEA. CDR3 DNA: TGCAGCGTAGAATTGGACAGGGACTACGAGCAGTACTTC. Translating it yields CSVELDRDYEQYF.

V and J are TRBV9 and TRBJ2-5; maybe TRBD2 (5 bases). The CDR3 loop spans 14 amino acids. V lost 0 bases to trimming and J lost 2 bases, with 8 bases between them. CDR1 and CDR2 (germline): SGDLS, YYNGEE. The DNA of the CDR3 is TGTGCCAGCAGCGTAGCCAGCGGACAAGAGACCCAGTACTTC. As protein: CASSVASGQETQYF.

The chain couples TRBV27 to TRBJ2-1; TRBD2 aligns across 11 bases. V lost 6 bases, J lost 3 bases, and 4 bases stayed unmatched. Germline CDR1 is MNHEY and CDR2 is SMNVEV (reference sequence). This CDR3 is built from 15 residues. The CDR3 here is CASSRSGGDYNEQFF. The CDR3 region has the DNA TGTGCCAGCAGCCGTAGCGGGGGGGACTACAATGAGCAGTTCTTC.

This chain uses TRBV5-6 with TRBJ2-2, with 8 bases that match TRBD2. The germline gives CDR1 SGHDT, CDR2 YYEEEE. The V gene end was trimmed by 6 bases and the J gene end by 0 bases; junction bases not matched to a gene: 10. The CDR3 sequence is 17 residues long. The CDR3 DNA reads as TGTGCCAGCACCGAAAGCGTAGCGGGAACGAACACCGGGGAGCTGTTTTTT. Translating it yields CASTESVAGTNTGELFF.

This clone was counted a single time. The V and J genes are TRBV10-3 and TRBJ1-2; a possible D gene is TRBD1 (6 bases). With 10 bases removed from V and 3 bases from J, the gap between germline ends came to 24 bases. Germline CDR1 and CDR2: ENHRY and SYGVKD. This CDR3 contains 16 residues. CDR3 protein: CANRAEGVGIDYGYTF. DNA for the CDR3: TGTGCCAACAGGGCGGAGGGAGTGGGGATCGACTATGGCTACACCTTC.

This chain links TRBV5-6 with TRBJ2-2, with D possibly TRBD1 on 8 matching bases. There are 17 residues in the CDR3. Germline CDR1 reads SGHDT; CDR2 reads YYEEEE. Trimming stripped 4 bases from V and 4 bases from J, with 20 bases between. CDR3 residues: CASSPWSTGGGTGELFF. DNA for the CDR3: TGTGCCAGCAGCCCGTGGAGCACAGGGGGGGGCACCGGGGAGCTGTTTTTT.

The CDR3 here is CASSWTTTNEKLFF. The DNA of the CDR3 is TGCGCCAGCAGCTGGACAACAACTAATGAAAAACTGTTTTTT. J is TRBJ1-4 and V is TRBV5-1, with D possibly being TRBD1 (5 bases). Germline V gene lookup returns CDR1 SGHRS and CDR2 YFSETQ. The CDR3 runs to 14 residues. V was pared by 3 bases and J by 0 bases, with 6 bases between.

The genes are TRBV13 and TRBJ2-5; 8 nucleotides line up with TRBD1. The CDR3 totals 15 residues. CDR1 and CDR2 from the germline V gene are PRHDT and FYEKMQ (reference sequence). J lost 2 bases, V lost 5 bases, and 7 bases had no gene match. This chain's CDR3 is CASSPDRVPQETQYF. The CDR3 nucleotides are TGTGCCAGCAGCCCGGACAGGGTCCCTCAAGAGACCCAGTACTTC. The full variable domain, in which reference TRBV13 and TRBJ2-5 provide the parts outside the CDR3, is AAGVIQSPRHLIKEKRETATLKCYPIPRHDTVYWYQQGPGQDPQFLISFYEKMQSDKGSIPDRFSAQQFSDYHSELNMSSLELGDSALYFCASSPDRVPQETQYFGPGTRLLVL.

The chain joins TRBV6-6 to TRBJ2-3, with D tentatively TRBD1 (7 bases). The germline V and J ends were trimmed by 4 bases and 4 bases, with 12 bases remaining between them. The CDR3 spans 14 residues. Germline values: CDR1 MNHNY, CDR2 SVGAGI (reference sequence). CDR3 DNA sequence: TGTGCCAGCAGTTCCCGCAGGGGGGCAGATACGCAGTATTTT. Its translation: CASSSRRGADTQYF.

A few counts support this clone. CDR3 DNA sequence: TGTGCCAGCAGGCCCCGAGCAAGCGGGTCTACCTACAATGAGCAGTTCTTC. This translates into CASRPRASGSTYNEQFF. V gene TRBV9 combines with J gene TRBJ2-1; tentative D call: TRBD2 (6 bases). CDR3 size: 17 residues. V lost 5 bases to trimming and J lost 2 bases, with 20 bases between them. Germline-derived CDR1 and CDR2 are SGDLS and YYNGEE.

In this sample, this clone turned up a few times. The chain carries TRBV5-1 and TRBJ2-5, with TRBD2 matching over 7 bases. This CDR3 region has 13 residues. Looked up from germline, CDR1 is SGHRS and CDR2 is YFSETQ. V shed 2 bases, J shed 8 bases, and the junction held 6 bases outside the gene matches. CDR3 DNA sequence: TGCGCCAGCAGCTTTGAGGGAGGGGCTACCCAGTACTTC. Residues: CASSFEGGATQYF.

The chain carries TRBV27 and TRBJ2-3; 7 positions agree with TRBD1. Germline values: CDR1 MNHEY, CDR2 SMNVEV (reference sequence). This CDR3 has 14 residues. The junction had 6 bases not matched to a gene; V was cut back by 3 bases and J by 6 bases. CDR3 residues: CASSLGIRGDTQYF. The CDR3 nucleotides are TGTGCCAGCAGTTTGGGAATCAGGGGGGATACGCAGTATTTT.

As DNA, the CDR3 is TGTGCCAGCAGTGTAACAGGGTTGGCCGAGCAGTACTTC. Its protein product is CASSVTGLAEQYF. The rearrangement uses TRBV27 and TRBJ2-7, with D perhaps matching TRBD1 (6 bases). Germline V gives CDR1 MNHEY, CDR2 SMNVEV (reference sequence). CDR3 length equals 13 residues. Trimming removed 5 bases from V and 6 bases from J, with 14 bases in between.

V and J are TRBV5-6 and TRBJ2-1, with 9 bases aligning to TRBD2. Germline loops: CDR1 SGHDT, CDR2 YYEEEE. V shed 2 bases, J shed 5 bases, and the junction held 2 bases outside the gene matches. This CDR3 is 14 amino acids long. The CDR3 DNA is TGTGCCAGCAGCTTAGCGGGAGGTCACAATGAGCAGTTCTTC. It is translated as CASSLAGGHNEQFF.

This chain connects TRBV5-1 to TRBJ1-6; the D gene is possibly TRBD1 (5 bases). Trimming took off 4 bases at V and 10 bases at J, with 21 bases between the two ends. This CDR3 has 16 amino acids. CDR1 is SGHRS, CDR2 YFSETQ, per germline. The CDR3 spells CASSVHYAGGGSPLHF. The CDR3 region has the DNA TGCGCCAGCAGCGTCCATTATGCGGGCGGGGGATCACCCCTCCACTTT.

The chain has TRBV11-1 and TRBJ2-2; 14 nucleotides align to TRBD2. Germline CDR1 is SGHAT and CDR2 is FQDESV (reference sequence). Losses at the gene ends were 5 bases for V and 4 bases for J; bases not matched to a gene: 6. The CDR3 sequence is 17 residues long. CDR3 in DNA: TGTGCCAGCAGCCCCCGGACTAGCGGGAGGATCACCGGGGAGCTGTTTTTT. Translated: CASSPRTSGRITGELFF.

The chain employs TRBV7-9 and TRBJ1-2, with D possibly being TRBD1 (5 bases). Trimming took off 1 base at V and 4 bases at J, with 13 bases between the two ends. Germline values: CDR1 SEHNR, CDR2 FQNEAQ (reference sequence). This CDR3 comprises 15 residues. The CDR3 DNA follows: TGTGCCAGCAGCTTAGGAGGCCAGGGATCCTATGGCTACACCTTC. Protein: CASSLGGQGSYGYTF.

This rearrangement joins TRBV5-6 to TRBJ1-1, with D possibly TRBD1 on 6 matching bases. This CDR3 has 14 residues. The V and J ends lost 4 bases and 3 bases respectively, with 13 bases between them. The germline CDR1 and CDR2 sequences are SGHDT and YYEEEE. The CDR3 bases are TGTGCCAGCAGCCTACCGGGACAACACACTGAAGCTTTCTTT. Protein: CASSLPGQHTEAFF.

This chain links TRBV12-5 with TRBJ2-5; TRBD2 matches at 7 bases. J lost 1 base, V lost 2 bases, and 7 bases had no gene match. From germline, CDR1 is LGHNT and CDR2 FRNRAP. This CDR3 contains 16 residues. The CDR3 DNA is TGTGCTAGTGGTTTGTTCACGGGGGGACGCCAAGAGACCCAGTACTTC. It is translated as CASGLFTGGRQETQYF. Together with reference TRBV12-5 and TRBJ2-5, the CDR3 gives the full variable domain: DARVTQTPRHKVTEMGQEVTMRCQPILGHNTVFWYRQTMMQGLELLAYFRNRAPLDDSGMPKDRFSAEMPDATLATLKIQPSEPRDSAVYFCASGLFTGGRQETQYFGPGTRLLVL.